A single sample is the source of the 4 T cell receptor beta chains below, sequenced in a study of cytomegalovirus exposure and HLA in healthy donors (dated by TCRdb to 2017 to 2019). Library method: the immunoSEQ multiplex PCR assay. The table was pulled from immuneACCESS by TCRdb, which kept in-frame rearrangements only. Such tables lose some clones; where checked, under half of the loss comes from unresolved V genes, and the rest has no known cause. Recorded for this sample are over 200,000 clones; approximately 80% of them occurred a single time. The ten largest clones add up to about 14% of the sample. The sequenced material came from PBMCs. All receptors derive from a young woman in good health and CMV-seropositive.

The chain joins TRBV7-8 to TRBJ2-7, with D unclear. CDR3 length: 13 amino acids. V dropped 4 bases and J dropped 2 bases, with 9 bases sitting between them. Germline CDR1 and CDR2: SGHVS and FQNEAQ. The CDR3 here is CASSYRAPYEQYF. CDR3 in DNA: TGTGCCAGCAGCTACCGGGCTCCCTACGAGCAGTACTTC.

This clone was counted once. CDR3 nucleotides: TGCGCCAGCAGCCAAGACACGTGGAATGAAAAACTGTTTTTT. Amino acid sequence: CASSQDTWNEKLFF. J is TRBJ1-4 and V is TRBV4-1; D remains ambiguous. V dropped 0 bases and J dropped 5 bases, with 7 bases sitting between them. The CDR3 consists of 14 residues. The V gene's germline CDR1 is MGHRA and CDR2 YSYEKL.

V and J are TRBV6-1 and TRBJ1-1; D gene unclear. Germline V gene sequence: CDR1 MNHNS, CDR2 SASEGT. The CDR3 sequence is 12 residues long. V was shortened by 2 bases and J by 11 bases, with 12 bases between the two germline ends. DNA of the CDR3: TGTGCCAGCAGTGAAAGTTCACGGTTGGCTTTCTTT. It encodes CASSESSRLAFF.

Details on this clone: The junction differs from germline at one of its ends, possibly a read error. V and J are TRBV5-8 and TRBJ2-7; D is undetermined. Germline V gene sequence: CDR1 SGHTS, CDR2 YDEGEE. This CDR3 comprises 8 residues. The CDR3 region is CASSLALF. The CDR3 region has the DNA TGTGCCAGCAGCTTGGCGCTCTTC.